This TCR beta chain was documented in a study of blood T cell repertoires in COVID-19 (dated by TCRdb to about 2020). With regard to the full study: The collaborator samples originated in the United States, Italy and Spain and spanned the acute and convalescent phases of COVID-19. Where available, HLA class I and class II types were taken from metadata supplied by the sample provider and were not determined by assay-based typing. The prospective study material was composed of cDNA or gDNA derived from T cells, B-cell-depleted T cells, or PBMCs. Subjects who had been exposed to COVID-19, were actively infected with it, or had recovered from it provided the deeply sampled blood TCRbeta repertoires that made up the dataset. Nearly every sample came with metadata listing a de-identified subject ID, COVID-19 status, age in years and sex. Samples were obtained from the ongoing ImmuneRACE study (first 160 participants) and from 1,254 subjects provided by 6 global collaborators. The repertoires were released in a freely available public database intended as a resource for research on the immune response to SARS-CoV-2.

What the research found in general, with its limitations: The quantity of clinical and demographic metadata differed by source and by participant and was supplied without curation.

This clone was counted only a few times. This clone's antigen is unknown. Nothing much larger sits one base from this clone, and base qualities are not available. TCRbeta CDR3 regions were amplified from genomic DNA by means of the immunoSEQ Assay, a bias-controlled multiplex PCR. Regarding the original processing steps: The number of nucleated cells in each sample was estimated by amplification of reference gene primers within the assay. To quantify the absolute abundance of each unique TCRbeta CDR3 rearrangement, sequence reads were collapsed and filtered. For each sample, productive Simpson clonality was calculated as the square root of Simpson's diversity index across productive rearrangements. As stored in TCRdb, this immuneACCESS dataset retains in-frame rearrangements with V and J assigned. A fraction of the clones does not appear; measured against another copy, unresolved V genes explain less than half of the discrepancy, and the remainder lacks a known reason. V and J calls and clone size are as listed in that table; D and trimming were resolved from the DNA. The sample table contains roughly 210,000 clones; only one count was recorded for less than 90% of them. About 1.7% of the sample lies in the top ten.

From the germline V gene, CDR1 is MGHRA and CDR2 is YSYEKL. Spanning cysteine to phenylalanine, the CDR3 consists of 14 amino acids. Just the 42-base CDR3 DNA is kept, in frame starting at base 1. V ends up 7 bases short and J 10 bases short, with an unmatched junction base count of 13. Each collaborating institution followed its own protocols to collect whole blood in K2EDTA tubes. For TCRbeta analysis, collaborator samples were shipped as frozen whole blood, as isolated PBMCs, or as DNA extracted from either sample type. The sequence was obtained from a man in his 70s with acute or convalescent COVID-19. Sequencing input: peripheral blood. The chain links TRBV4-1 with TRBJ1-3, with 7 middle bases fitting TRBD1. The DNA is TGCGCCAGCACCTTGCCGGGACAGTCAGCAACCATATATTTT. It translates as CASTLPGQSATIYF.